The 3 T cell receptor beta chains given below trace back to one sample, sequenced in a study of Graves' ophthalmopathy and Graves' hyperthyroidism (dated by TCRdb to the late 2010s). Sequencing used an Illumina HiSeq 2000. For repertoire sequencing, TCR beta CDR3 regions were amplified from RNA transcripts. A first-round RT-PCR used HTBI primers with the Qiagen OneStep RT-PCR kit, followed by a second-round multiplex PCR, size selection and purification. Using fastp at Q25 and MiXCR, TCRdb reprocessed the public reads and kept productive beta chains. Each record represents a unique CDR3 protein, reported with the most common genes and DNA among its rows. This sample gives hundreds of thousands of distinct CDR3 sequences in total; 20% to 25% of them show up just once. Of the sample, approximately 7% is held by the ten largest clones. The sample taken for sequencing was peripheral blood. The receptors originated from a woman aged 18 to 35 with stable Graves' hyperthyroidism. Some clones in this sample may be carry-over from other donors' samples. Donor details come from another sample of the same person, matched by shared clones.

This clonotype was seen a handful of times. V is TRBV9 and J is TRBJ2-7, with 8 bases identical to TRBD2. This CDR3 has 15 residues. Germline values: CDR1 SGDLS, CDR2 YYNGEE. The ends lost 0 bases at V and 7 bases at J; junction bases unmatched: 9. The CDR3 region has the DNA TGTGCCAGCAGCGTAGAGGCGGGGGGCGTCTCGGAGCAGTACTTC. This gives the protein CASSVEAGGVSEQYF.

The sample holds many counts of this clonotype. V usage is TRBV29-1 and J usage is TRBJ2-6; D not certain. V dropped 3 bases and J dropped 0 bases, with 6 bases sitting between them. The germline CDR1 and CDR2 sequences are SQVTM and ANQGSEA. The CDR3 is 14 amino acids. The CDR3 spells CSVEGHSGANVLTF. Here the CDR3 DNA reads TGCAGCGTTGAGGGCCACTCTGGGGCCAACGTCCTGACTTTC.

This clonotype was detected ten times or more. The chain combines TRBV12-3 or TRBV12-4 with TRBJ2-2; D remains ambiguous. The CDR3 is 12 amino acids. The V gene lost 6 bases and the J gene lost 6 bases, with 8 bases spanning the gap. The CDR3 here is CASRAPPGELFF. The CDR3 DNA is TGTGCCAGCAGGGCCCCCCCCGGGGAGCTGTTTTTT.